One and the same sample provided the 17 T cell receptor beta chains below, sequenced in a study of CD8+ T cells in alopecia areata. The treatment: oral pan-JAK inhibitor, 5-10 mg twice daily. Once RNA had been extracted, it was reverse transcribed into cDNA to act as the sequencing template. Here immunoSEQ multiplex PCR was the method, and the copy in TCRdb shows in-frame clones only, minus some. The sample has over 150,000 clones; 55% to 75% are singletons. The specimen was CD4+ T cells sorted from blood, collected at week 24, from a patient treated with tofacitinib. Source of these receptors: a human donor with alopecia areata.

The J gene is TRBJ1-2, the V gene TRBV25-1; 9 bases fit TRBD1. V lost 2 bases to trimming and J lost 5 bases; unmatched junction nucleotides: 3. The length of the CDR3 is 14 residues. Germline loops: CDR1 MGHDK, CDR2 SYGVNS. The CDR3 here is CASSEPGQGYGYTF. In DNA, the CDR3 is TGTGCCAGCAGTGAACCGGGACAGGGTTATGGCTACACCTTC.

This chain links TRBV2 with TRBJ2-1; D is possibly TRBD1 or TRBD2 (5 bases each). The ends were cut back, 7 bases at V and 5 bases at J, with 12 bases in the middle. CDR3 length equals 13 residues. The germline CDR1 and CDR2 sequences are SNHLY and FYNNEI. CDR3 region: CASTRDPNNEQFF. DNA of the CDR3: TGTGCCAGCACTCGGGACCCAAACAATGAGCAGTTCTTC.

The V call is TRBV7-3, the J call TRBJ1-6; perhaps TRBD1 as D (5 bases). V was cut by 1 base and J by 3 bases, with 16 bases left in between. This CDR3 is built from 18 residues. CDR1 is SGHTA and CDR2 is FQGTGA in the germline V gene. CDR3 amino acids: CASSLSPGHPVYNSPLHF. Written as DNA, the CDR3 is TGTGCCAGCAGCTTAAGCCCGGGGCATCCAGTCTATAATTCACCCCTCCACTTT.

Notes on this clone: Other DNA sequences in this specimen translate into the identical CDR3. This rearrangement joins TRBV29-1 to TRBJ2-3; TRBD1 might be the D (6 bases). This CDR3 contains 13 residues. V was trimmed by 4 bases and J by 3 bases, leaving 11 bases between them. Germline V gene data show CDR1 as SQVTM and CDR2 as ANQGSEA. CDR3 sequence reads: CSVGGRQTDTQYF. The CDR3 DNA sequence: TGCAGCGTTGGGGGGCGCCAGACAGATACGCAGTATTTT.

CDR3 DNA sequence: TGCGCCAGCAGCCTGGGACAGGCGGAGTATTCACCCCTCCACTTT. Its protein product is CASSLGQAEYSPLHF. The rearrangement joins TRBV5-1 to TRBJ1-6, with 8 nucleotides matching TRBD1. V lost 4 bases, J lost 8 bases, and 8 bases stayed unmatched. Germline values: CDR1 SGHRS, CDR2 YFSETQ. CDR3 length: 15 amino acids. The variable domain in full, completed from reference TRBV5-1 and TRBJ1-6, reads KAGVTQTPRYLIKTRGQQVTLSCSPISGHRSVSWYQQTPGQGLQFLFEYFSETQRNKGNFPGRFSGRQFSNSRSEMNVSTLELGDSALYLCASSLGQAEYSPLHFGNGTRLTVT.

Sample share makes this clone medium-sized. V usage is TRBV19 and J usage is TRBJ1-5; D is ambiguous. The CDR3 is made up of 17 amino acids. The ends were cut back, 5 bases at V and 2 bases at J, with 19 bases in the middle. Germline V lookup: CDR1 LNHDA, CDR2 SQIVND (reference sequence). CDR3 sequence reads: CASSPTRFGGGNQPQHF. Written as DNA, the CDR3 is TGTGCCAGTAGTCCCACCCGATTTGGCGGGGGCAATCAGCCCCAGCATTTT. Drawing the rest from reference TRBV19 and TRBJ1-5, the complete variable domain is DGGITQSPKYLFRKEGQNVTLSCEQNLNHDAMYWYRQDPGQGLRLIYYSQIVNDFQKGDIAEGYSVSREKKESFPLTVTSAQKNPTAFYLCASSPTRFGGGNQPQHFGDGTRLSIL.

V gene TRBV19 combines with J gene TRBJ1-2, with D perhaps matching TRBD1 (5 bases). The CDR3 is 14 residues long. Trimming left V 9 bases short and J 5 bases short, with 19 bases between. CDR1 LNHDA and CDR2 SQIVND come from the germline V gene (reference sequence). The CDR3 reads CASRSLGTVYGYTF. The CDR3 DNA follows: TGTGCCAGCCGAAGCCTCGGGACGGTTTATGGCTACACCTTC.

This clone is a singleton in its sample. The rearrangement links TRBV15 to TRBJ2-5; no firm D call. The CDR3 runs to 13 residues. The germline CDR1 and CDR2 sequences are LNHNV and YYDKDF (reference sequence). V lost 0 bases and J 7 bases, leaving 9 bases between the germline ends. The CDR3 here is CATSRDFGGTQYF. The CDR3 DNA sequence: TGTGCCACCAGCAGAGATTTCGGTGGGACCCAGTACTTC.

The chain carries TRBV4-1 and TRBJ2-1, with TRBD2 as a possible D gene (7 bases). This CDR3 comprises 14 residues. CDR1 is MGHRA, CDR2 YSYEKL, per germline. Trimming took off 0 bases at V and 15 bases at J, with 18 bases between the two ends. The CDR3 is CASSQEGTGGRAFF. The DNA for the CDR3 is TGCGCCAGCAGCCAAGAGGGGACGGGGGGCCGGGCGTTCTTC.

For this clone: A read error may account for a junction end that differs from germline. CDR3 protein: CASSLDSLLSPLHF. The CDR3 DNA reads as TGTGCCAGCAGTTTAGACAGTCTACTTTCACCCCTCCACTTT. The chain combines TRBV7-2 with TRBJ1-6, with a possible D match to TRBD1 (5 bases). This CDR3 is 14 amino acids long. Germline values: CDR1 SGHTA, CDR2 FQGNSA. Drawing the rest from reference TRBV7-2 and TRBJ1-6, the complete variable domain is GAGVSQSPSNKVTEKGKDVELRCDPISGHTALYWYRQSLGQGLEFLIYFQGNSAPDKSGLPSDRFSAERTGGSVSTLTIQRTQQEDSAVYLCASSLDSLLSPLHFGNGTRLTVT.

This clone was seen once. V gene TRBV29-1 combines with J gene TRBJ2-7; D may be TRBD2 (5 bases). CDR3 size: 13 residues. Germline V CDR1 and CDR2: SQVTM, ANQGSEA. With 6 bases removed from V and 0 bases from J, the gap between germline ends came to 12 bases. Here the CDR3 DNA reads TGCAGCGTCGCACAGAGGGCCTCCTACGAGCAGTACTTC. Amino acid sequence: CSVAQRASYEQYF.

The chain combines TRBV30 with TRBJ2-2, with 11 bases identical to TRBD2. CDR1 GTSNPN and CDR2 SVGIG come from the germline V gene (reference sequence). Unmatched junction bases numbered 5, after V lost 5 bases and J lost 3 bases. This CDR3 is 15 amino acids long. The CDR3 region has the DNA TGTGCCTGGTCTAGCGGGGGGCAGGACACCGGGGAGCTGTTTTTT. Protein sequence: CAWSSGGQDTGELFF.

This clone has just a few counts. The rearrangement uses TRBV2 and TRBJ2-7, with D uncertain. The CDR3 totals 13 residues. Between the trimmed V and J ends, which lost 4 bases and 4 bases, there was a span of 11 bases. CDR1 and CDR2 (germline): SNHLY, FYNNEI. The CDR3 reads CASSVGQEYEQYF. Here the CDR3 DNA reads TGTGCCAGCAGTGTTGGGCAGGAGTACGAGCAGTACTTC.

The chain recombines TRBV30 with TRBJ1-6; D is perhaps TRBD1 (6 bases). The CDR3 spans 13 residues. Germline V lookup: CDR1 GTSNPN, CDR2 SVGIG (reference sequence). Trimming left V 3 bases short and J 18 bases short, with 21 bases between. CDR3 region: CAWSDLPGQQSHF. The DNA of the CDR3 is TGTGCCTGGAGCGACTTGCCCGGACAGCAAAGCCACTTT.

The J gene is TRBJ2-3, the V gene TRBV9; 7 nucleotides line up with TRBD1. The germline V gene has CDR1 SGDLS and CDR2 YYNGEE. This CDR3 region has 15 residues. Trimming at V came to 3 bases and at J to 0 bases, leaving 4 bases not matched to a gene. The CDR3 region has the DNA TGTGCCAGCAGCGCAACAGGGGCAAGCACAGATACGCAGTATTTT. Translated: CASSATGASTDTQYF.

The chain links TRBV27 to TRBJ2-5; D remains unclear. V was trimmed by 5 bases and J by 4 bases, leaving 8 bases between them. The V gene's germline CDR1 is MNHEY and CDR2 SMNVEV (reference sequence). The CDR3 spans 12 residues. DNA for the CDR3: TGTGCCAGCAGTCCGGTGGGAGAGACCCAGTACTTC. Translated: CASSPVGETQYF.

This sequence joins TRBV30 and TRBJ2-1; D tentatively fits TRBD1 or TRBD2 (6 bases each). The CDR3 is made up of 14 amino acids. Trimming cost V 1 base and J 4 bases, with 11 bases left between them. Per the germline V gene, CDR1 is GTSNPN and CDR2 is SVGIG (reference sequence). Here the CDR3 DNA reads TGTGCCTGGAGTGCCCAGGGGAGGTACAATGAGCAGTTCTTC. Protein product: CAWSAQGRYNEQFF.